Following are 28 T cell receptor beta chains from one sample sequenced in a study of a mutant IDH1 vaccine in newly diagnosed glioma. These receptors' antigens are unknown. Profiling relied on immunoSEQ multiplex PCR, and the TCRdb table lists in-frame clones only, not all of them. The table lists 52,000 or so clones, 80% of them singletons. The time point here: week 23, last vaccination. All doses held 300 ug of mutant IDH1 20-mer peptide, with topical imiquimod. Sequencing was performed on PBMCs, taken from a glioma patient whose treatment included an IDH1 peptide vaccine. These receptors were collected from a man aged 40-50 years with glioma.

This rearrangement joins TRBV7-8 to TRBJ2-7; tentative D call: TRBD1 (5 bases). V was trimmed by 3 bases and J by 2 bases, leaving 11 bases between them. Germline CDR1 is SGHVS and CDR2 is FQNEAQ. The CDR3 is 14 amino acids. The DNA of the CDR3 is TGTGCCAGCAGCTTTCCGACAGCTACCTACGAGCAGTACTTC. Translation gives CASSFPTATYEQYF.

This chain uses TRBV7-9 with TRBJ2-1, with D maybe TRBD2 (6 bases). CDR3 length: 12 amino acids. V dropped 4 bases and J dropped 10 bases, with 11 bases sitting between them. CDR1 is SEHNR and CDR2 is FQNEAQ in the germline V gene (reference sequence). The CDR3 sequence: CASSYGTLEQFF. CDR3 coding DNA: TGTGCCAGCAGCTACGGGACTTTGGAGCAGTTCTTC.

The CDR3 DNA reads TGTGCCTGGAGTGTATGGGAGGGCCCCCTCAGGGGCTACACCTTC. Translating gives CAWSVWEGPLRGYTF. The rearrangement uses TRBV30 and TRBJ1-2; D remains ambiguous. The V end lost 0 bases, the J end lost 8 bases, and 19 bases lay between the germline ends. CDR3 length: 15 residues. Germline CDR1 GTSNPN, CDR2 SVGIG (reference sequence). Drawing the rest from reference TRBV30 and TRBJ1-2, the complete variable domain is SQTIHQWPATLVQPVGSPLSLECTVEGTSNPNLYWYRQAAGRGLQLLFYSVGIGQISSEVPQNLSASRPQDRQFILSSKKLLLSDSGFYLCAWSVWEGPLRGYTFGSGTRLTVV.

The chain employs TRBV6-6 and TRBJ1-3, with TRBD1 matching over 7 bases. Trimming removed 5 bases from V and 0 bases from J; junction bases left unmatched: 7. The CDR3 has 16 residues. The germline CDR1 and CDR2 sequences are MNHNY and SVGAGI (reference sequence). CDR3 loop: CASSLTRDSSGNTIYF. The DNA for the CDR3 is TGTGCCAGCAGTCTAACCCGGGACAGCTCTGGAAACACCATATATTTT.

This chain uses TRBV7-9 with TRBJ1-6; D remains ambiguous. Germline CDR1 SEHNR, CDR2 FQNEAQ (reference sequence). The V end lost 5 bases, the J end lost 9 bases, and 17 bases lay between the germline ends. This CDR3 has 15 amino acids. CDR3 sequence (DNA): TGTGCCAGCAGCCAAGAGGTCCCCCGCGGTTCACCCCTCCACTTT. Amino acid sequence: CASSQEVPRGSPLHF.

The CDR3 DNA reads TGTGCCAGCAGTGACCGTTGGGGGAGCCCCTCCTACGAGCAGTACTTC. It yields the protein CASSDRWGSPSYEQYF. This chain links TRBV2 with TRBJ2-7, with D perhaps matching TRBD1 or TRBD2 (5 bases each). The CDR3 extends over 16 amino acids. Looked up from germline, CDR1 is SNHLY and CDR2 is FYNNEI. V gave up 3 bases and J gave up 0 bases, with 15 bases separating them.

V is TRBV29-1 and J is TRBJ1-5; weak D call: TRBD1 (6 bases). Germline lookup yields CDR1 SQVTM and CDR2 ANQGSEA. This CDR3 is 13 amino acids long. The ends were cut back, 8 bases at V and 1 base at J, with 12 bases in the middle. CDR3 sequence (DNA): TGCAGCATCGGGACAACCAGCAATCAGCCCCAGCATTTT. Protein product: CSIGTTSNQPQHF.

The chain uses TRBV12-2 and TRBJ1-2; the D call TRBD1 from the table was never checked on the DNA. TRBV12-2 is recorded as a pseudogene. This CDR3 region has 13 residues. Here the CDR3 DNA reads TGTGCAAGTCGCGCCAGGGAAGACTATGGCTACACCTTC. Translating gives CASRAREDYGYTF.

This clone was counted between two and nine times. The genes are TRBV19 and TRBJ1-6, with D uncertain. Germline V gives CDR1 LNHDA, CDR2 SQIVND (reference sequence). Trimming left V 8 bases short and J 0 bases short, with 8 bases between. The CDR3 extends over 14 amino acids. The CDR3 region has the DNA TGTGCCAGTGGGTTCAGCTCCTATAATTCACCCCTCCACTTT. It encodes CASGFSSYNSPLHF.

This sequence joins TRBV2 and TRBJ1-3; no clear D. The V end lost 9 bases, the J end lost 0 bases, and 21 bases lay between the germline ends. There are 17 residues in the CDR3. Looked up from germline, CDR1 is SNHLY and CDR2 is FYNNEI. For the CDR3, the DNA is TGTGCCAGGTCGGGCGCCCGCCGATATTCCTCTGGAAACACCATATATTTT. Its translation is CARSGARRYSSGNTIYF.

The CDR3 bases are TGTGCCAGCAGGGACAGGGGAAATGAAAAACTGTTTTTT. It is translated as CASRDRGNEKLFF. The J gene is TRBJ1-4, the V gene TRBV2; TRBD1 agrees at 9 bases. Germline CDR1 reads SNHLY; CDR2 reads FYNNEI. The CDR3 contains 13 residues. The trim removed 6 bases at V and 5 bases at J, leaving 1 base unmatched.

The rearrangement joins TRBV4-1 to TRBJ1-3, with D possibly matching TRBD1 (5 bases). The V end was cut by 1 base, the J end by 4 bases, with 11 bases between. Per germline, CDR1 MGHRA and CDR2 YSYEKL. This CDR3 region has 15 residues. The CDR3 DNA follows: TGCGCCAGCAGCCAAGCTCCGACAGACGGAAACACCATATATTTT. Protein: CASSQAPTDGNTIYF.

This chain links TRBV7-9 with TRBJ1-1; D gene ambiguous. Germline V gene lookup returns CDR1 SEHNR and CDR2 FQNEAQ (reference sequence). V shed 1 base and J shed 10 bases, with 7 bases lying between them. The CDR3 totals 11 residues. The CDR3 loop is CASSLDHLAFF. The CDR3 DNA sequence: TGTGCCAGCAGCTTAGACCACTTAGCTTTCTTT.

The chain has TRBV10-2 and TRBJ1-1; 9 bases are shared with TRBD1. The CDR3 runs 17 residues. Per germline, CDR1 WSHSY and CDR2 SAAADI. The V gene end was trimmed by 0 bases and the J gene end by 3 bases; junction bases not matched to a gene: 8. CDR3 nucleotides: TGCGCCAGCAGTGAGTCGAAAATGAGACAGGGGGACACTGAAGCTTTCTTT. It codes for CASSESKMRQGDTEAFF.

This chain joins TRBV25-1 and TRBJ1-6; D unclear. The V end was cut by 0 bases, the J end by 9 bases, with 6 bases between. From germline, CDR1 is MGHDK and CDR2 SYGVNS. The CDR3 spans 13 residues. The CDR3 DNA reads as TGTGCCAGCAGTGAATACCGGGGTTCACCCCTCCACTTT. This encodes CASSEYRGSPLHF.

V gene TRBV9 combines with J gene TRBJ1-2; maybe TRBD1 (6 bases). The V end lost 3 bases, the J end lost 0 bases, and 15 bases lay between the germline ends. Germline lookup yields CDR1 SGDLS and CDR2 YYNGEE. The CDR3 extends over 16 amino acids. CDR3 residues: CASSGLDRQTNYGYTF. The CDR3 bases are TGTGCCAGCAGCGGACTAGACAGGCAAACTAACTATGGCTACACCTTC.

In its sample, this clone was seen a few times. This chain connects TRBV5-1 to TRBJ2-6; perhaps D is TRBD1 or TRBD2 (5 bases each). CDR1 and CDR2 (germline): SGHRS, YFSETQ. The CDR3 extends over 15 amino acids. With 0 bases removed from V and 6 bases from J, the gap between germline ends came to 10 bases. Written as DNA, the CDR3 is TGCGCCAGCAGCTTGGGAGGGGCTGCGGCCAACGTCCTGACTTTC. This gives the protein CASSLGGAAANVLTF.

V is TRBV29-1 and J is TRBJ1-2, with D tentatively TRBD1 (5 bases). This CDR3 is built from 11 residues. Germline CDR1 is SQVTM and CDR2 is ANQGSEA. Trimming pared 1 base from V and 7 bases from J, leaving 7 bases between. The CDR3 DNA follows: TGCAGCGTTGAAGGGGGGGGTGGCTACACCTTC. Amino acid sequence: CSVEGGGGYTF.

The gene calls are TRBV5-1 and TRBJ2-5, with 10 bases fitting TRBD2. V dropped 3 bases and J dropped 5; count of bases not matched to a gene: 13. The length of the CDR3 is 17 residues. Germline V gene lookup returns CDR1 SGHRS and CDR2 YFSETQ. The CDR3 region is CASSYPSSGGLRETQYF. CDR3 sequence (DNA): TGCGCCAGCAGCTACCCATCTAGCGGGGGCCTCAGGGAGACCCAGTACTTC.

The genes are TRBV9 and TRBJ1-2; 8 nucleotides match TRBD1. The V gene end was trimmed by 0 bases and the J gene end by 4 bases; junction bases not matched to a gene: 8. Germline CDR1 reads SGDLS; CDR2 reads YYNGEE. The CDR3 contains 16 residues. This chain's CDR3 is CASSVAGTGVFYGYTF. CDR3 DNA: TGTGCCAGCAGCGTAGCCGGGACAGGCGTCTTCTATGGCTACACCTTC.

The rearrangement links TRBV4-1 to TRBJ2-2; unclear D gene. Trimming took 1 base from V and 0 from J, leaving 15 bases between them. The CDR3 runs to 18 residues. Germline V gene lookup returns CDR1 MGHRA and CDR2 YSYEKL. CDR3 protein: CASSQGAPGETNTGELFF. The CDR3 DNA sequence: TGCGCCAGCAGCCAAGGGGCCCCAGGCGAGACGAACACCGGGGAGCTGTTTTTT.

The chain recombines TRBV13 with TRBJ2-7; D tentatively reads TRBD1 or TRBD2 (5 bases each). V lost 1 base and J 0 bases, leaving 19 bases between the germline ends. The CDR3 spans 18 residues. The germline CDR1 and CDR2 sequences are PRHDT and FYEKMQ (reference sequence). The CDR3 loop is CASSLVDRSGRSSYEQYF. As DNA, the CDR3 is TGTGCCAGCAGCTTAGTTGATCGGTCGGGGCGTTCCTCCTACGAGCAGTACTTC.

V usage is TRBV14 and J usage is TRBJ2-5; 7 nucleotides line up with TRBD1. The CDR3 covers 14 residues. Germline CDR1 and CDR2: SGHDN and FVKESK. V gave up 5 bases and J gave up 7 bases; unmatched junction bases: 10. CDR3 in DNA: TGTGCCAGCAGCTCGGGGACAGCCATAGCGACCCAGTACTTC. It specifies CASSSGTAIATQYF.

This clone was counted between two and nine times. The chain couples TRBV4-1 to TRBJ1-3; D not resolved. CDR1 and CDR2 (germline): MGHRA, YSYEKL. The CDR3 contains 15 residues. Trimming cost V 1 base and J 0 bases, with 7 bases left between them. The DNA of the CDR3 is TGCGCCAGCAGCCAAGTTCGGGGCTCTGGAAACACCATATATTTT. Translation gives CASSQVRGSGNTIYF.

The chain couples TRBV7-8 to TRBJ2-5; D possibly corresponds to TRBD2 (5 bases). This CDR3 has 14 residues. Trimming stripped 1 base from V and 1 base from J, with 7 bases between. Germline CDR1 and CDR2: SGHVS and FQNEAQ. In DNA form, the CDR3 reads TGTGCCAGCAGCTTAGGAGGGCCCCAAGAGACCCAGTACTTC. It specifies CASSLGGPQETQYF.

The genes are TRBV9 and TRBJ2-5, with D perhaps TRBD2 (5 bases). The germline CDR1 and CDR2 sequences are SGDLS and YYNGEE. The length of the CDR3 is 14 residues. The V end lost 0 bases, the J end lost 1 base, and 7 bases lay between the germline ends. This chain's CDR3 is CASSVGAGQETQYF. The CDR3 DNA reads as TGTGCCAGCAGCGTAGGGGCGGGCCAAGAGACCCAGTACTTC.

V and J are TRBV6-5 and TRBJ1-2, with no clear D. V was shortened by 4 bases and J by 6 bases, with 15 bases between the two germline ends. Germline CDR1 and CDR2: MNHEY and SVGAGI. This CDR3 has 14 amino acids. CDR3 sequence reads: CASSSVRSRDGYTF. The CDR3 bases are TGTGCCAGCAGTTCCGTCCGTAGTAGGGATGGCTACACCTTC.

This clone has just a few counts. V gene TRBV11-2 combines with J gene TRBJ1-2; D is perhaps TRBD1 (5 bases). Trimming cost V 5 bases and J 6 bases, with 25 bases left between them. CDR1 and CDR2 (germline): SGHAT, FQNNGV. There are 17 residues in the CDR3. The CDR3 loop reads CASSRLNSFRAADGYTF. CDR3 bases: TGTGCCAGCAGCCGGTTAAACTCGTTCAGGGCGGCGGATGGCTACACCTTC.